This T cell receptor beta chain was documented in a study of cytomegalovirus exposure and HLA in healthy donors. Study in general: A later analysis reported the 100 to 150 validation repertoires used the same platform as the approximately 670 first-cohort repertoires.

With regard to this clone: Its antigen remains unknown.

Study findings and constraints: Subsequent analysis found a tendency for first-cohort TCR clusters to co-occur within the roughly 130 validation repertoires. Most observed TCR sequences were rare, whereas some public TCRs were detected in many donors.

Germline lookup yields CDR1 MNHNY and CDR2 SVGAGI (reference sequence). The V end lost 0 bases, the J end lost 3 bases, and 12 bases lay between the germline ends. This CDR3 comprises 16 residues. Sequencing was performed with immunoSEQ multiplex PCR; in TCRdb, only in-frame clones are kept and a portion is missing. The sample has roughly 230,000 clones; around 90% are singletons. The donors were part of the validation cohort of roughly 110 subjects. That cohort was separate from the first cohort, which comprised about 730 subjects. The receptor was derived from a woman younger than 45 in good health and CMV-seronegative. The sample consisted of PBMCs. V is TRBV6-6 and J is TRBJ2-1; tentative D call: TRBD1 (6 bases). The CDR3 bases are TGTGCCAGCAGTTACTCGAAGGCGGACAGCTACAATGAGCAGTTCTTC. Protein sequence: CASSYSKADSYNEQFF.